The 2 T cell receptor beta chains below were found in one sample sequenced in a study of response to subunit inactivated influenza vaccine. Via MiXCR, TCRdb re-called the RT-PCR reads, giving one row per CDR3 protein. The table has hundreds of thousands of distinct CDR3 sequences, about 18% seen once. The sequencing here drew on PBMCs from blood, taken more than 4 days after vaccination. These TCRs come from a man in his fifties or sixties who received an inactivated influenza vaccine.

A few counts support this clonotype. The chain is built from TRBV21-1 and TRBJ2-3. TRBV21-1 is recorded as a pseudogene. CDR3 length: 14 residues. The CDR3 nucleotides are TGTGCCAGCAGCGAAGACAGCTACACAGATACGCAGTATTTT. This encodes CASSEDSYTDTQYF.

This clonotype was seen more than once but under ten times. The rearrangement uses TRBV5-1 and TRBJ2-6; D not resolved. The CDR3 runs to 15 residues. CDR1 is SGHRS, CDR2 YFSETQ, per germline. The germline V and J ends were trimmed by 4 bases and 0 bases, with 8 bases remaining between them. This CDR3 reads CASSPFTSGANVLTF. The CDR3 DNA is TGCGCCAGCAGCCCTTTCACCTCTGGGGCCAACGTCCTGACTTTC.